Following are 10 T cell receptor beta chains from one sample sequenced in a study of shared clonotypes between healthy human individuals (TCRdb year 2020). Receptor amplification or capture employed the immunoSEQ multiplex PCR assay. The clones in this table, taken by TCRdb from immuneACCESS, are in-frame only. Not every clone is retained; where verified, under half of the shortfall comes from an unresolved V gene, and the cause of the rest is unknown. For this sample there are 2 million to 3 million clones; roughly 93% appear just once. The ten most abundant clones make up roughly 0.36% of the sample. Source material: naive CD4+ T cells from PBMCs. The cell subset or site label here, explained by the study, means: CD45RA+ positively selected. Receptor source: a man younger than 35 in good health. Some clones in this sample may be carry-over from other donors' samples.

As for this clone: Other nucleotide sequences from this sample produce the same CDR3. The gene calls are TRBV5-1 and TRBJ2-7, with D unclear. V lost 0 bases and J 3 bases, leaving 4 bases between the germline ends. The germline CDR1 and CDR2 sequences are SGHRS and YFSETQ. The CDR3 totals 12 residues. DNA for the CDR3: TGCGCCAGCAGCTTGGATCTCTACGAGCAGTACTTC. Translating gives CASSLDLYEQYF.

The chain links TRBV5-1 to TRBJ2-5; the D call may be TRBD1 or TRBD2 (5 bases each). This CDR3 spans 16 amino acids. Germline V gene data show CDR1 as SGHRS and CDR2 as YFSETQ. Trimming cost V 0 bases and J 5 bases, with 17 bases left between them. The CDR3 DNA sequence: TGCGCCAGCAGCTTGGAGGGACCACGGGGCGGGGAGACCCAGTACTTC. As protein: CASSLEGPRGGETQYF.

This chain joins TRBV28 and TRBJ2-3; 7 nucleotides match TRBD2. The ends lost 7 bases at V and 3 bases at J; junction bases unmatched: 13. Germline assignment: CDR1 MDHEN and CDR2 SYDVKM. The CDR3 loop spans 16 amino acids. CDR3 nucleotides: TGTGCCAGCACCTCCGTTATAGGACTAGGAACAGATACGCAGTATTTT. Translated, it gives CASTSVIGLGTDTQYF.

V and J are TRBV18 and TRBJ1-1; D gene uncertain. The CDR3 sequence is 16 residues long. V lost 6 bases, J lost 0 bases, and 17 bases lay in between. Germline loops: CDR1 KGHSH, CDR2 LQKENI. The CDR3 loop reads CASSPKLAGLNTEAFF. In nucleotides, the CDR3 is TGTGCCAGCTCCCCCAAGCTGGCAGGCCTGAACACTGAAGCTTTCTTT.

This chain links TRBV4-1 with TRBJ1-5, with D possibly matching TRBD1 (6 bases). This CDR3 region has 15 residues. The V end was cut by 2 bases, the J end by 0 bases, with 8 bases between. Per germline, CDR1 MGHRA and CDR2 YSYEKL. CDR3 sequence: CASSQQGFSNQPQHF. The CDR3 DNA follows: TGCGCCAGCAGCCAACAGGGGTTTAGCAATCAGCCCCAGCATTTT.

The chain links TRBV2 to TRBJ2-5, with 11 bases that match TRBD1. The CDR3 has 12 amino acids. Germline V gives CDR1 SNHLY, CDR2 FYNNEI. The V and J ends lost 11 bases and 5 bases, in that order; junction bases with no gene match: 4. CDR3 sequence reads: CAGRDRGETQYF. CDR3 nucleotide sequence: TGTGCCGGTCGGGACAGGGGGGAGACCCAGTACTTC.

The table lists this clone with a count of one. The CDR3 DNA reads as TGTGCCTGGGCGGCCCCTCCGGCAGGGTTTCCCTACGAGCAGTACTTC. It encodes CAWAAPPAGFPYEQYF. This chain uses TRBV30 with TRBJ2-7, with a weak D call TRBD1 (5 bases). Germline V gene data show CDR1 as GTSNPN and CDR2 as SVGIG (reference sequence). CDR3 length: 16 amino acids. V lost 5 bases and J 2 bases, leaving 22 bases between the germline ends.

The chain recombines TRBV28 with TRBJ2-2; no definite D call. V was clipped by 7 bases and J by 6 bases, with 15 bases between them. This CDR3 is 14 amino acids long. CDR1 and CDR2 from the germline V gene are MDHEN and SYDVKM. CDR3 nucleotide sequence: TGTGCCAGCACCCCGCCCATGGGCGCCGGGGAGCTGTTTTTT. It codes for CASTPPMGAGELFF.

The chain carries TRBV5-1 and TRBJ2-1, with D possibly being TRBD1 (5 bases). Per germline, CDR1 SGHRS and CDR2 YFSETQ. V lost 0 bases and J lost 5, with 18 bases in between. The CDR3 contains 17 residues. The DNA for the CDR3 is TGCGCCAGCAGCTTGGGCTCGGGCAGGGTGGGTGACAATGAGCAGTTCTTC. Translated, it gives CASSLGSGRVGDNEQFF.

The chain uses TRBV13 and TRBJ2-1; D unclear. Germline V gives CDR1 PRHDT, CDR2 FYEKMQ (reference sequence). V lost 3 bases and J lost 12, with 12 bases in between. The CDR3 extends over 12 amino acids. CDR3 protein: CASSFPPSAQFF. CDR3 bases: TGTGCCAGCAGCTTTCCCCCATCTGCGCAGTTCTTC.